This T cell receptor (beta chain) was found in a study of control samples from healthy donors and cancer patients. The protocol was immunoSEQ multiplex PCR, while the TCRdb copy is restricted to in-frame clones and leaves out a portion. The sample contains 120,000 or so clones, roughly 84% of which appear only once. The CDR3 has 13 amino acids. Germline V CDR1 and CDR2: LGHNT, FRNRAP. V gave up 1 base and J gave up 9 bases, with 10 bases separating them. Sequencing input: blood. The clonotype was recovered from a man aged 35 to 55 in good health. The genes are TRBV12-5 and TRBJ2-1; D possibly matches TRBD1 or TRBD2 (5 bases each). The CDR3 DNA reads as TGTGCTAGTGGTTTGGGGGACGTCGGTGAGCAGTTCTTC. It specifies CASGLGDVGEQFF.